This T cell receptor beta chain stems from a study of CD8 T cells in ankylosing spondylitis. To note about this clonotype: The target antigen is unknown.

V lost 1 base, J lost 0 bases, and 9 bases lay in between. The CDR3 spans 16 residues. Quantitative 5'-RACE with molecular barcodes was used to make the TCR beta libraries. TCRdb reprocessed the 5' RACE reads via MiXCR and lists one record per CDR3 protein. The data show about 200,000 distinct CDR3 sequences, roughly 13% seen once. Findings and limits, study-wide: It appeared that ankylosing spondylitis blood was characterized by a TCR beta motif of under ten highly homologous variants. Disease-linked clones were CD8+ and relatively rare in peripheral blood. Disease-linked clones were reportedly significantly enriched in matched ankylosing spondylitis synovial fluid.

The chain employs TRBV12-3 or TRBV12-4 and TRBJ2-2; D remains unclear. Sequenced material: blood, either unsorted or a sorted T cell fraction (not recorded which). This receptor was taken from a male donor with ankylosing spondylitis or in good health (not recorded which). CDR3 bases: TGTGCCAGCAGTTTAGAGGTAACCGCGAACACCGGGGAGCTGTTTTTT. Translation gives CASSLEVTANTGELFF.